This T cell receptor beta chain came from a study of cytomegalovirus exposure and HLA in healthy donors. Germline loops: CDR1 MNHNS, CDR2 SASEGT. The length of the CDR3 is 14 residues. Deletions cut 3 bases from V and 2 bases from J, with 11 bases between. For this clone: Other DNA sequences from this sample encode an identical CDR3 as well.

The PCR employed 60 Vbeta primers together with 13 Jbeta primers. Some clones are missing from TCRdb's copy, which holds only in-frame ones; the method was immunoSEQ multiplex PCR. The sample has 110,000 to 150,000 clones; about 70% are singletons. What was sequenced was PBMCs. This chain joins TRBV6-1 and TRBJ2-7; D possibly corresponds to TRBD2 (6 bases). The TCR was taken from a man aged 60-69 years in good health and CMV-seronegative. This CDR3 reads CASSEVGGTYEQYF. The CDR3 coding sequence is TGTGCCAGCAGTGAGGTAGGCGGGACCTACGAGCAGTACTTC.